Below, one TCR beta chain is given with its context. Its target is unknown. This sample is part of a study of ipilimumab plus nivolumab after autologous stem cell transplantation. Overall study: The DLBCL group included primary refractory and relapsed cases.

General study results and limits: Per the authors, repertoire, Treg and microbiota data justify further study.

V lost 3 bases, J lost 3 bases, and 21 bases lay in between. The CDR3 has 17 amino acids. Germline loops: CDR1 KGHSH, CDR2 LQKENI. The method was immunoSEQ multiplex PCR; TCRdb's version includes in-frame clones alone and lacks a portion of them. The sample consists of tens of thousands of clones, 65% to 85% of them appearing once. Material: PBMCs, obtained in a trial of ipilimumab plus nivolumab as post-transplant consolidation. This receptor was taken from a male donor with diffuse large B-cell lymphoma. This chain connects TRBV18 to TRBJ2-7, with TRBD2 as a possible D gene (7 bases). This CDR3 reads CASSPPGSGGFLYEQYF. In DNA form, the CDR3 reads TGTGCCAGCTCACCCCCGGGTTCGGGGGGCTTCCTCTACGAGCAGTACTTC.